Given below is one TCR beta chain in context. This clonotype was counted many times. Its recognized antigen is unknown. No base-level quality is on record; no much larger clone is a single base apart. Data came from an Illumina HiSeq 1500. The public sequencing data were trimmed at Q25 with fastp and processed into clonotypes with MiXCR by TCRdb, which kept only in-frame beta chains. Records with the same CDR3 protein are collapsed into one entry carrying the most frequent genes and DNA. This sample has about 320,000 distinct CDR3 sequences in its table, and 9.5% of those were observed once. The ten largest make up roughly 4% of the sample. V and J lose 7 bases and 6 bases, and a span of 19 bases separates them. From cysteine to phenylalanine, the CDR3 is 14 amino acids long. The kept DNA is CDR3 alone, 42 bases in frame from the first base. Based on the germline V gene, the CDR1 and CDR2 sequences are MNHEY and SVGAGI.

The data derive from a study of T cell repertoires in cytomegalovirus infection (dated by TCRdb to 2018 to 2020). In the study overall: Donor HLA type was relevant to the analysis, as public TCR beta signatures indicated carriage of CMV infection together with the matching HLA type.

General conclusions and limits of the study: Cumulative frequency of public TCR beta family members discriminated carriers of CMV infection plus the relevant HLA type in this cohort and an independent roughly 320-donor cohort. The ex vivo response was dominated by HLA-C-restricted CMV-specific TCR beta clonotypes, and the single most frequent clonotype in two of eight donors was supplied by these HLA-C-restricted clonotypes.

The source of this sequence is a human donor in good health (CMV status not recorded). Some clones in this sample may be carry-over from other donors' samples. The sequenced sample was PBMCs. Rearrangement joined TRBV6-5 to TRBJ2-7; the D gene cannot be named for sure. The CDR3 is CASKYGSTSGEQYF. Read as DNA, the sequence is TGTGCCAGCAAGTACGGTAGTACCTCGGGCGAGCAGTACTTC.